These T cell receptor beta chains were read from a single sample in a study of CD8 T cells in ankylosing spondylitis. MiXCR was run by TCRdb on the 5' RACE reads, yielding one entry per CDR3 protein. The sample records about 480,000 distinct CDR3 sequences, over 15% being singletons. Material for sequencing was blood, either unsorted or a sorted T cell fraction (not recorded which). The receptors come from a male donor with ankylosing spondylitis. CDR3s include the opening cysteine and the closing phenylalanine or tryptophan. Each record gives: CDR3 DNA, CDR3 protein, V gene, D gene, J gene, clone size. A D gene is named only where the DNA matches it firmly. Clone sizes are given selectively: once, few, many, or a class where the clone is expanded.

DNA: TGCGCCAGCAGCTTGGGTTCCGGAGGAAACACCATATATTTT
CDR3: CASSLGSGGNTIYF
V: TRBV5-1
D: .
J: TRBJ1-3
size: many

DNA: TGTGCCAGCAGTGCAACCGGGACACTCGCAGGTAATGAGCAGTTCTTC
CDR3: CASSATGTLAGNEQFF
V: TRBV12-3/TRBV12-4
D: .
J: TRBJ2-1
size: few

DNA: TGTGCCAGCAGCGCCAGAGGACAGGGTAGCGAGCAGTACTTC
CDR3: CASSARGQGSEQYF
V: TRBV21-1
D: .
J: TRBJ2-7
size: few

DNA: TGTGCCAGCAGCGGCATTAGCGGGAGGTGGGAGACCCAGTACTTC
CDR3: CASSGISGRWETQYF
V: TRBV9
D: TRBD2
J: TRBJ2-5
size: .

DNA: TGCGCCAGCAGCTCCACAGGGGGCCAGGAGCCCCAGCATTTT
CDR3: CASSSTGGQEPQHF
V: TRBV5-1
D: TRBD1
J: TRBJ1-5
size: .

DNA: TGCAGCGTTGGATCCCCACGCTCTGGGGCCAACGTCCTGACTTTC
CDR3: CSVGSPRSGANVLTF
V: TRBV29-1
D: .
J: TRBJ2-6
size: .

DNA: TGCGCCAGCAGCTTGCTAGGTCTGGTCGGGAACGAGCAGTACTTC
CDR3: CASSLLGLVGNEQYF
V: TRBV5-1
D: .
J: TRBJ2-7
size: few

DNA: TGTGCCAGCAGTTACTCTTACGGGGGAGCTTTCTTT
CDR3: CASSYSYGGAFF
V: TRBV6-2/TRBV6-3
D: .
J: TRBJ1-1
size: .

DNA: TGTGCCAGCAGCCGCCGGGACAGGGGGATTCAGCCCCAGCATTTT
CDR3: CASSRRDRGIQPQHF
V: TRBV5-6
D: TRBD1
J: TRBJ1-5
size: few

DNA: TGTGCCAGTAATCAGTCCCCGTATCTGGACCTCACCGGGGAGCTGTTTTTT
CDR3: CASNQSPYLDLTGELFF
V: TRBV19
D: .
J: TRBJ2-2
size: .

DNA: TGTGCCAGCAGTTTATCCCCCCCGAGCTCCTACAATGAGCAGTTCTTC
CDR3: CASSLSPPSSYNEQFF
V: TRBV12-3/TRBV12-4
D: .
J: TRBJ2-1
size: many

DNA: TGCAGCGTAGTCCCGGGACTAGCGGGCCCCGAGGTGGGCCAGTACTTC
CDR3: CSVVPGLAGPEVGQYF
V: TRBV29-1
D: TRBD2
J: TRBJ2-5
size: many

DNA: TGTGCCACCAGCAGAGACGGGATGGTGAACACTGAAGCTTTCTTT
CDR3: CATSRDGMVNTEAFF
V: TRBV15
D: .
J: TRBJ1-1
size: few

DNA: TGCAGTGCTAGAGCGCCCGGACGGGGGCAGTTCTTC
CDR3: CSARAPGRGQFF
V: TRBV20-1
D: .
J: TRBJ2-1
size: .

DNA: TGCGCCAGCAGCCCTGGACTAGCGGGAGGACTGTCCCACAATGAGCAGTTCTTC
CDR3: CASSPGLAGGLSHNEQFF
V: TRBV4-1
D: TRBD2
J: TRBJ2-1
size: once

DNA: TGTGCCAGCAGCCCCAGAGGGGGCCAGCGGTATTCACCCCTCCACTTT
CDR3: CASSPRGGQRYSPLHF
V: TRBV5-8
D: TRBD1
J: TRBJ1-6
size: .

DNA: TGTGCCAGCAGCCAAGATATGCGGGAGTCGGGCGAGCAGTACTTC
CDR3: CASSQDMRESGEQYF
V: TRBV3-1
D: TRBD2
J: TRBJ2-7
size: few

DNA: TGCGCCAGTAGCCAAGGACAGGCGGTGTTGGCTTTCTTT
CDR3: CASSQGQAVLAFF
V: TRBV4-1
D: TRBD1
J: TRBJ1-1
size: .

DNA: TGTGCCAGCAGCTTATTTGTCGCCGGGGAGCTGTTTTTT
CDR3: CASSLFVAGELFF
V: TRBV7-2
D: .
J: TRBJ2-2
size: many

DNA: TGTGCCAGCAGTGGGCCCGGACAGGGATCGGCCGAGCAGTACTTC
CDR3: CASSGPGQGSAEQYF
V: TRBV28
D: TRBD1
J: TRBJ2-7
size: .

DNA: TGCGCCAGCAGCGCAGGACAGGGTGGAAGCTCCTACAATGAGCAGTTCTTC
CDR3: CASSAGQGGSSYNEQFF
V: TRBV5-1
D: TRBD1
J: TRBJ2-1
size: .

DNA: TGTGCCAGCAGTGAATATTCCGGTGGCTCTGGGGCCAACGTCCTGACTTTC
CDR3: CASSEYSGGSGANVLTF
V: TRBV25-1
D: .
J: TRBJ2-6
size: few